This T cell receptor beta chain derives from a study of blood T cell repertoires in COVID-19. Whole-study context: The samples span acute and convalescent COVID-19 from the United States, Italy and Spain. The cDNA or gDNA used as material had been derived from T cells, B-cell-depleted T cells, or PBMCs.

Germline loops: CDR1 MDHEN, CDR2 SYDVKM. This CDR3 region has 17 residues. Between the trimmed V and J ends, which lost 7 bases and 1 base, there was a span of 19 bases. Authors' analysis steps: Reference gene primer amplification gave estimated nucleated cell counts. Clones were read by immunoSEQ multiplex PCR, and TCRdb kept only the in-frame ones, dropping some. From that table come the V and J calls and clone size; the DNA was used to work out D and trimming. Of under 75,000 clones listed, approximately 79% are singletons. Sequences were obtained from peripheral blood. This chain links TRBV28 with TRBJ1-4, with a tentative D call TRBD1 (5 bases). The receptor's source is a woman aged 60-70 years with acute or convalescent COVID-19. CDR3 amino acids: CASTPAGQSGTNEKLFF. The CDR3 DNA reads as TGTGCCAGCACCCCCGCGGGGCAATCGGGAACTAATGAAAAACTGTTTTTT. The full variable domain, in which reference TRBV28 and TRBJ1-4 provide the parts outside the CDR3, is DVKVTQSSRYLVKRTGEKVFLECVQDMDHENMFWYRQDPGLGLRLIYFSYDVKMKEKGDIPEGYSVSREKKERFSLILESASTNQTSMYLCASTPAGQSGTNEKLFFGSGTQLSVL.